The 5 T cell receptor beta chains reported below all come from one sample, sequenced in a study of cytomegalovirus exposure and HLA in healthy donors (dated by TCRdb to 2016 to 2017). The library was made by the immunoSEQ multiplex PCR assay. The multiplex PCR relied on a mix of 60 forward primers for TCR Vbeta segments and 13 reverse primers for TCR Jbeta segments. What TCRdb holds here is the immuneACCESS table cut down to in-frame rearrangements. Part of the clones is not present; checked against another copy, under half of the missing clones reflect an unresolved V gene, and the others are unexplained. The sample table lists around 170,000 clones, about 65% of them with a count of one. The ten largest clones add up to 1.5% of the sample. Sequenced input: PBMCs. These receptors all come from a girl aged 5-17 years in good health and CMV-seronegative.

This clone was detected once. V gene TRBV5-6 combines with J gene TRBJ1-1; 9 bases line up with TRBD1. The CDR3 is 17 amino acids. Looked up from germline, CDR1 is SGHDT and CDR2 is YYEEEE. V gave up 0 bases and J gave up 6 bases; unmatched junction bases: 12. The CDR3 is CASSLVVGQGAGAEAFF. CDR3 nucleotides: TGTGCCAGCAGCTTGGTGGTGGGACAGGGAGCGGGAGCTGAAGCTTTCTTT.

This rearrangement joins TRBV29-1 to TRBJ2-1; D is possibly TRBD2 (6 bases). The CDR3 contains 12 residues. Germline lookup yields CDR1 SQVTM and CDR2 ANQGSEA. Between the trimmed V and J ends, which lost 6 bases and 7 bases, there was a span of 13 bases. The CDR3 DNA reads TGCAGCGTCCAACTAGCCGGTAATGAGCAGTTCTTC. Protein sequence: CSVQLAGNEQFF.

J is TRBJ2-7 and V is TRBV30; TRBD2 might be the D (6 bases). Germline V CDR1 and CDR2: GTSNPN, SVGIG (reference sequence). The germline V and J ends were trimmed by 2 bases and 3 bases, with 8 bases remaining between them. This CDR3 is built from 12 residues. CDR3 bases: TGTGCCTGGAGTCCCGGGGGCTACGAGCAGTACTTC. It codes for CAWSPGGYEQYF.

The chain has TRBV5-1 and TRBJ2-7; TRBD1 matches at 9 bases. CDR3 length: 15 amino acids. Germline V CDR1 and CDR2: SGHRS, YFSETQ. Unmatched junction bases numbered 11, after V lost 3 bases and J lost 7 bases. CDR3 protein: CASSYSGTGLEEQYF. The CDR3 DNA follows: TGCGCCAGCAGCTACTCCGGGACAGGGTTGGAAGAGCAGTACTTC.

Here the CDR3 reads CAWSAGVSGANVLTF. In nucleotides, the CDR3 is TGTGCCTGGAGTGCCGGGGTCTCTGGGGCCAACGTCCTGACTTTC. The chain employs TRBV30 and TRBJ2-6; weak D call: TRBD2 (5 bases). V was shortened by 1 base and J by 0 bases, with 7 bases between the two germline ends. The CDR3 is 15 residues long. The germline gives CDR1 GTSNPN, CDR2 SVGIG (reference sequence).